The T cell receptor beta chain under discussion was sequenced for a study of immune cell composition in non-small cell lung cancer. The method was immunoSEQ multiplex PCR; TCRdb's version includes in-frame clones alone and lacks a portion of them. The repertoire holds over 12,000 clones, about two thirds seen once, with roughly 7.5% in the top ten. CDR1 and CDR2 (germline): LNHNV, YYDKDF (reference sequence). The CDR3 length is 14 residues. Trimming shortened V by 0 bases and J by 2 bases, and 8 bases separated the two germline ends. Sequencing was carried out using lung tumor tissue. This TCR was sampled from a human donor with non-small cell lung cancer. The genes are TRBV15 and TRBJ2-7; D is uncertain. The CDR3 DNA follows: TGTGCCACCAGCAGAGATTTTAATACCTACGAGCAGTACTTC. Residues: CATSRDFNTYEQYF.